This TCR beta chain was sequenced in a study of T-cell reconstitution after alpha-beta-depleted transplantation in children. General study results and limits: About two months after transplant, alpha-beta T cells reportedly came from several hundred expanded graft clones.

The TCRbeta library incorporated unique molecular identifiers. One entry per CDR3 protein results from TCRdb running MiXCR on the PCR reads. Of around 200,000 distinct CDR3 sequences listed, roughly 10% are singletons. The CDR3 is made up of 15 amino acids. V was pared by 3 bases and J by 0 bases, with 3 bases of the junction left unmatched. Germline CDR1 is MDHEN and CDR2 is SYDVKM. The sample holds many counts of this clonotype. Its specificity is unknown. The rearrangement uses TRBV28 and TRBJ2-3, with 7 positions matching TRBD2. This sample comprised PBMCs, obtained before TCRalphabeta/CD19-depleted stem cell transplant. The sequence came from a child less than two years old with acute myeloid leukemia, due to receive a stem cell transplant. The DNA for the CDR3 is TGTGCCAGCAGTTTTAGCGGGCCGAGCACAGATACGCAGTATTTT. Amino acid sequence: CASSFSGPSTDTQYF.